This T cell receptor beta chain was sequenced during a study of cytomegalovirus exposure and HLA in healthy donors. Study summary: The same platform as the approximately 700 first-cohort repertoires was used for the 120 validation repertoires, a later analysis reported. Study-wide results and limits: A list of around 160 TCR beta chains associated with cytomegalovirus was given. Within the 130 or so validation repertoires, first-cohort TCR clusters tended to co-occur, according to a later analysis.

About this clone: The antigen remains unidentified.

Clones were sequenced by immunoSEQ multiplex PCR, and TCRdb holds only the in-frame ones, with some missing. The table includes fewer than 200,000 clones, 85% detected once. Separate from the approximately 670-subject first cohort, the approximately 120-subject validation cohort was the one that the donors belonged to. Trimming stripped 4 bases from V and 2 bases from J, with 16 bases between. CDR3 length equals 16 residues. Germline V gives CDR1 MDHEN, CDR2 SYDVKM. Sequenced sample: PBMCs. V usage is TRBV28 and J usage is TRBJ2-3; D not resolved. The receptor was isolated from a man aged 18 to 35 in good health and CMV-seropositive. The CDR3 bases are TGTGCCAGCAGTTATTCCCTCGAAGAGCTCACAGATACGCAGTATTTT. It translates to CASSYSLEELTDTQYF.